The TCR beta chain described here comes from a study of T-cell reconstitution after alpha-beta-depleted transplantation in children. Study-wide findings and caveats: Several hundred rapidly expanded clones from non-depleted graft cells reportedly supplied alpha-beta T cells about two months post-transplant. Recipient T cells and thymic progenitors that survived gave rise to the high TCRbeta diversity observed at day 60 in some patients. Hyperexpanded clones declined; after one year, newly produced T cells mostly supplied diversity.

Preparation of the TCRbeta library was carried out with unique molecular identifiers. TCRdb processed the PCR reads anew with MiXCR; each CDR3 protein has one entry. The sample has about 300,000 distinct CDR3 sequences; around 7.1% are singletons. CDR3 length equals 16 residues. The V segment lost 8 bases and the J segment 4 bases; nucleotides outside the gene matches: 12. CDR1 is SGHTA and CDR2 is FQGNSA in the germline V gene. In the case of this clonotype: The antigen remains unidentified.

The chain employs TRBV7-2 and TRBJ2-3; 10 positions match TRBD2. Sequences were derived from peripheral blood, sampled 360 days after TCRalphabeta/CD19-depleted stem cell transplant. The sequence came from a female patient aged 2 to 10 who had a stem cell transplant for Fanconi anemia, so the T cells may come from the graft donor. Here the CDR3 DNA reads TGTGCCAGCGACGTTTCCGGGACTAGCGTTTCAGATACGCAGTATTTT. Its protein product is CASDVSGTSVSDTQYF.